The T cell receptor beta chain described here comes from a study of PD-L1 blockade in urothelial cancer. CDR3 length equals 14 residues. Trimming removed 10 bases from V and 2 bases from J; junction bases left unmatched: 8. Germline CDR1 MNHEY, CDR2 SMNVEV (reference sequence). Sequenced by immunoSEQ multiplex PCR; TCRdb stores in-frame clones only, minus some. Here the sample spans around 46,000 clones, approximately 90% being singletons. Time point noted: peripheral blood 6 weeks after treatment start. This clonotype originated in a man in his sixties with urothelial cancer. This chain links TRBV27 with TRBJ2-7; 10 bases map to TRBD1. The input for sequencing was PBMCs, taken around atezolizumab (anti-PD-L1) treatment. The CDR3 nucleotides read TGTGCCACCGACGGGACAGGGGCACCCTACGAGCAGTACTTC. This sequence encodes CATDGTGAPYEQYF.